Listed below are T cell receptor beta chains from one sample, sequenced in a study of blood T cell repertoires in COVID-19. Clones were sequenced by immunoSEQ multiplex PCR, and TCRdb holds only the in-frame ones, with some missing. Of 150,000 or so clones detected, around four fifths appear once; the ten largest clones hold around 40%. The sequenced sample was peripheral blood. These receptor sequences come from a human donor in a cohort sampled during active COVID-19. Both conserved end residues are trimmed from each CDR3. Clone size appears in some rows only: once, few, many, or a class for an expanded clone.

10,.,TRBJ2-5,TRBV7-3,ASSPSSETQY
15,.,TRBJ2-1,TRBV4-1,ASSPLGTSVSYNEQF
11,.,TRBJ1-1,TRBV4-1,ASTLQGGTEAF
13,.,TRBJ2-3,TRBV3-1/TRBV3-2,ASSQESWLADTQY
16,.,TRBJ1-5,TRBV25-1,ASSEIPPGTGLNQPQH
13,once,TRBJ1-5,TRBV6-5,ASSYSNGAGQPQH
11,.,TRBJ1-1,TRBV5-1,ASSGTGDTEAF
11,.,TRBJ1-5,TRBV19,ASSMSSNQPQH
11,once,TRBJ2-1,TRBV6-5,ASRWSSYNEQF
14,once,TRBJ2-3,TRBV3-1/TRBV3-2,ASSQGRGGSLDTQY
11,.,TRBJ1-1,TRBV5-4,ASSGSMNTEAF
12,.,TRBJ2-1,TRBV11-2,ASTMDRRGNEQF
15,.,TRBJ1-6,TRBV30,AWRTRDRTDKGSPLH
14,.,TRBJ1-6,TRBV25-1,ASSPALTGRGSPLH
14,once,TRBJ2-7,TRBV5-6,ASSWKGQGLVGEQY
14,.,TRBJ2-5,TRBV7-3,ASSLTYSGGQETQY
13,.,TRBJ2-3,TRBV3-1/TRBV3-2,ASSQVAGYTDTQY
11,.,TRBJ2-1,TRBV7-3,ASSRGSYNEQF
12,once,TRBJ2-1,TRBV24-1,ATSDARPDNEQF
12,many,TRBJ2-2,TRBV7-9,ASRLTGDTGELF
13,.,TRBJ1-2,TRBV4-1,ASSQHTGLDYGYT
13,few,TRBJ1-2,TRBV3-1/TRBV3-2,ASSHGQGASYGYT
10,.,TRBJ1-2,TRBV6-5,ASSTGNYGYT
15,.,TRBJ2-3,TRBV24-1,ATSDASGTGVSDTQY
13,.,TRBJ1-6,TRBV10-3,AISPRDSQNSPLH
13,once,TRBJ1-1,TRBV18,ASSPGGRGRFEAF
12,once,TRBJ1-1,TRBV29-1,SVTGTGGPTEAF
13,.,TRBJ2-3,TRBV9,ASTLTGAPTDTQY
14,.,TRBJ2-1,TRBV9,ASSVVSRGSYNEQF
9,.,TRBJ1-1,TRBV12-3/TRBV12-4,ASSQDRWAF
19,.,TRBJ2-3,TRBV5-1,ASSSPPGRSEMSAGGDTQY
14,.,TRBJ1-6,TRBV6-2/TRBV6-3,ASSPWTGIVGSPLH
12,.,TRBJ2-1,TRBV3-1/TRBV3-2,ASSEDRGRDEQF
15,.,TRBJ2-2,TRBV15,ATSRLWDRRGTGELF
15,.,TRBJ2-1,TRBV7-2,ASREPGGGPGYNEQF
13,once,TRBJ2-7,TRBV19,ASSRPGTGAYEQY
11,.,TRBJ2-1,TRBV20-1,SASASSYNEQF
12,few,TRBJ1-4,TRBV3-1/TRBV3-2,ASSQAGQSEKLF
13,.,TRBJ2-7,TRBV28,ASNLGQGRTYEQY
12,.,TRBJ1-6,TRBV6-5,ASSRDSLVSALH
15,.,TRBJ2-2,TRBV27,ASRPRTSGGETGELF
14,few,TRBJ2-1,TRBV6-1,ASSDVVVSSYNEQF
9,.,TRBJ1-6,TRBV21-1,ASGRGSPLH
13,once,TRBJ2-2,TRBV27,ASSLRQANTGELF
15,few,TRBJ1-6,TRBV9,ASSVGGGGQLGSPLH
11,.,TRBJ1-2,TRBV6-5,ASRFDRNYGYT
12,.,TRBJ1-2,TRBV28,ASSPGGRGSGYT
11,.,TRBJ2-7,TRBV2,ASRRGSLDEQY
15,.,TRBJ2-5,TRBV5-1,ASSFRPLAGDKETQY
13,.,TRBJ2-1,TRBV5-4,ASSSTSGVHNEQF
12,.,TRBJ2-7,TRBV28,ASSSGQGPYEQY
11,.,TRBJ1-2,TRBV5-4,ASKSTGLYGYT
10,.,TRBJ2-7,TRBV6-6,ASSWTGIEQY
13,.,TRBJ2-7,TRBV6-6,ASSYRTGQTYEQY
15,.,TRBJ2-3,TRBV2,ASSELIAGGPRDTQY